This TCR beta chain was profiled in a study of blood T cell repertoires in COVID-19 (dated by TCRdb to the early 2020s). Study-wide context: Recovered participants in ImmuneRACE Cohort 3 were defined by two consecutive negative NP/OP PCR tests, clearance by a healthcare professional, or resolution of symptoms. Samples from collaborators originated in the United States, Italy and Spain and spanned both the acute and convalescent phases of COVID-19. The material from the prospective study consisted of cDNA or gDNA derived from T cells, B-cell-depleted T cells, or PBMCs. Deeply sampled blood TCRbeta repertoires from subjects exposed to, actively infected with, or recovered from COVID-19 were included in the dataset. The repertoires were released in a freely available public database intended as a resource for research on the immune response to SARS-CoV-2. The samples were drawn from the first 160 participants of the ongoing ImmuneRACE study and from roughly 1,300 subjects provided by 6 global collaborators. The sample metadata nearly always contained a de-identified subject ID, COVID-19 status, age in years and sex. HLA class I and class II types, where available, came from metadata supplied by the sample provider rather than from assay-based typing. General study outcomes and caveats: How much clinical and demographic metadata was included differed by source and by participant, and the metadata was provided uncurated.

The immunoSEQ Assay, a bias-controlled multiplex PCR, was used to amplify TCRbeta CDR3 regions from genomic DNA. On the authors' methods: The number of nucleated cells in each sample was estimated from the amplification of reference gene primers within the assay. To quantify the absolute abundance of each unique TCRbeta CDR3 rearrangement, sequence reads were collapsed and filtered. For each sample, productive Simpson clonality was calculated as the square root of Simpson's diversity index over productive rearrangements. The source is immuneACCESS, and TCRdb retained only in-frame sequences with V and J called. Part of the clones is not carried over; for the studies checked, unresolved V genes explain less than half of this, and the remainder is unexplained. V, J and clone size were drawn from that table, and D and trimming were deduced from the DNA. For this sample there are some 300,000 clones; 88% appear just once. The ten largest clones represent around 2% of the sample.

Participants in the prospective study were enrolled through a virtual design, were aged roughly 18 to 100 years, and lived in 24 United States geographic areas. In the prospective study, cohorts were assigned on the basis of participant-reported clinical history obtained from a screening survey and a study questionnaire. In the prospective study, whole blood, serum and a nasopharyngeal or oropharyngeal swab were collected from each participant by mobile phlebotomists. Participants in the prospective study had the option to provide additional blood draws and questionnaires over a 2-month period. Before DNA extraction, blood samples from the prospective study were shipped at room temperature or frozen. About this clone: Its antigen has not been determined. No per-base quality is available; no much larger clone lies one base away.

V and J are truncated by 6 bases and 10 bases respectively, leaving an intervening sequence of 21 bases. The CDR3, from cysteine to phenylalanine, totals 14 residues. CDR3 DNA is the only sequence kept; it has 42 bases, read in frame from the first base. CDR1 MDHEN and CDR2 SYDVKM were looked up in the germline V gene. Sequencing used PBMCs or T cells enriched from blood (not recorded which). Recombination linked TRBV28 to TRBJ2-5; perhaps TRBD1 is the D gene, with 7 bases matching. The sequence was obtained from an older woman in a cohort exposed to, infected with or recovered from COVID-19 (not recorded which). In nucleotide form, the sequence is TGTGCCAGCAGGGAGTGGGGGGCCACAGGGGACCAGTACTTC. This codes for CASREWGATGDQYF.